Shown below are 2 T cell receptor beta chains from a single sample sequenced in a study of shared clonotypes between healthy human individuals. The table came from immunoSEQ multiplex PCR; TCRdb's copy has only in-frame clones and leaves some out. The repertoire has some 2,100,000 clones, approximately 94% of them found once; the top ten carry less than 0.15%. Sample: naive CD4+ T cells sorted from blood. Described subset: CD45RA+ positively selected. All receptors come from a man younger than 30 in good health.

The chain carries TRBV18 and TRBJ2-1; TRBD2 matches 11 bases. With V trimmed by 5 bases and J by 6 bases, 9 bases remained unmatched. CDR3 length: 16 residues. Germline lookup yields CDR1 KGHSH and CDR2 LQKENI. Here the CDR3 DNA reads TGTGCCAGCTCAAAATTCCTAGCGGGAGGTTCCAATGAGCAGTTCTTC. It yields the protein CASSKFLAGGSNEQFF.

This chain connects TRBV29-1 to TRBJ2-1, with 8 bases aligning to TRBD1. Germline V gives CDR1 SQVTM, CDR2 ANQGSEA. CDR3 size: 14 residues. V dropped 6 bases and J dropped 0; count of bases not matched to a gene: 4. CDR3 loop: CSVTGGSSYNEQFF. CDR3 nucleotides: TGCAGCGTCACAGGGGGGAGCTCCTACAATGAGCAGTTCTTC.